This is a list of T cell receptor beta chains from one sample in a study of T cells in Graves' hyperthyroidism and ophthalmopathy. TCRdb redid the calling of the multiplex PCR reads with MiXCR, one entry per CDR3 protein. The sample lists under 250,000 distinct CDR3 sequences; approximately 17% were seen once. The sequenced material came from blood. These receptors all stem from a man aged 50-59 years with Graves' hyperthyroidism. Each CDR3 is given with its conserved first and last residue. The D gene is left open where the match is weak. Some rows mark clone size as missing; the rest say once, few, many or name a class of expanded clone.

d_gene,v_gene,j_gene,abundance,CDR3aa,CDR3nt
-,TRBV5-6,TRBJ1-2,few,CASSLAVSYGYTF,TGTGCCAGCAGCTTGGCAGTTTCCTATGGCTACACCTTC
-,TRBV20-1,TRBJ2-1,many,CSARQDSFEQFF,TGCAGTGCTAGACAGGACAGTTTTGAGCAGTTCTTC
-,TRBV6-1,TRBJ1-4,-,CASMGDRGLANEKLFF,TGTGCCAGCATGGGGGATCGGGGTCTGGCTAATGAAAAACTGTTTTTT
TRBD2,TRBV28,TRBJ2-1,-,CASGGTSGNEQFF,TGTGCCAGCGGGGGGACTAGCGGGAATGAGCAGTTCTTC
-,TRBV28,TRBJ2-1,many,CASSTGSSYNEQFF,TGTGCCAGCAGTACGGGTAGCTCCTACAATGAGCAGTTCTTC
-,TRBV12-5,TRBJ2-3,-,CASGSSPRSDTQYF,TGTGCTAGTGGTTCTAGCCCTCGTTCAGATACGCAGTATTTT
TRBD1,TRBV6-1,TRBJ1-2,many,CASPQGYGYGYTF,TGTGCCAGTCCACAGGGGTACGGCTATGGCTACACCTTC
-,TRBV11-3,TRBJ1-1,many,CASSLLSQSEAFF,TGTGCCAGCAGCTTATTAAGTCAATCTGAAGCTTTCTTT
-,TRBV12-5,TRBJ2-1,many,CASGLKSIRDARGYNEQFF,TGTGCTAGTGGTTTGAAGTCGATTCGAGACGCCAGGGGATACAATGAGCAGTTCTTC
-,TRBV12-3/TRBV12-4,TRBJ2-6,many,CASSPRDPSGANVLTF,TGTGCCAGCAGTCCACGGGACCCCTCTGGGGCCAACGTCCTGACTTTC
-,TRBV29-1,TRBJ2-2,-,CSGQGVGELFF,TGCAGCGGTCAGGGAGTCGGGGAGCTGTTTTTT
TRBD2,TRBV5-1,TRBJ2-3,-,CASRGLELRTDTQYF,TGCGCCAGCCGAGGACTAGAACTGAGGACAGATACGCAGTATTTT
-,TRBV28,TRBJ1-1,many,CASSLTVGAGTAEAFF,TGTGCCAGCAGTTTGACGGTTGGGGCCGGAACGGCTGAAGCTTTCTTT
-,TRBV7-9,TRBJ2-3,many,CASIQGGATDTQYF,TGTGCCAGCATCCAGGGAGGCGCCACAGATACGCAGTATTTT
TRBD2,TRBV4-1,TRBJ2-3,few,CASSRVAGGPTDTQYF,TGCGCCAGCAGCCGAGTAGCGGGAGGGCCAACAGATACGCAGTATTTT
-,TRBV5-5,TRBJ1-2,-,CASSLEAVYYGYTF,TGTGCCAGCAGCTTGGAGGCGGTTTACTATGGCTACACCTTC
TRBD1,TRBV20-1,TRBJ1-4,few,CSARFQGAGEKLFF,TGCAGTGCTAGGTTCCAGGGGGCAGGGGAAAAACTGTTTTTT
-,TRBV28,TRBJ1-5,many,CASTLSGGGPQHF,TGTGCCAGCACTTTATCAGGAGGAGGTCCCCAGCATTTT
TRBD1,TRBV5-1,TRBJ1-2,-,CASSLVFGTANYGYTF,TGCGCCAGCAGCTTGGTATTCGGGACAGCCAACTATGGCTACACCTTC
-,TRBV2,TRBJ2-3,many,CAIKTSGTLYF,TGTGCCATTAAGACCTCAGGGACTCTGTATTTT
TRBD2,TRBV3-1,TRBJ2-7,many,CASSQEGLAGHTYEQYF,TGTGCCAGCAGCCAAGAAGGCCTAGCGGGACACACCTACGAGCAGTACTTC
-,TRBV19,TRBJ1-1,many,CASSIQGTEAFF,TGTGCCAGTAGTATTCAAGGCACTGAAGCTTTCTTT
TRBD1,TRBV19,TRBJ1-1,-,CASTPGGGYTEAFF,TGTGCCAGTACCCCAGGGGGAGGGTACACTGAAGCTTTCTTT
TRBD2,TRBV27,TRBJ2-3,-,CASTRTSGDTDTQYF,TGTGCCAGCACCAGGACTAGCGGGGACACAGATACGCAGTATTTT
-,TRBV4-3,TRBJ1-5,few,CASSQFSNQPQHF,TGCGCCAGCAGCCAATTTAGCAATCAGCCCCAGCATTTT
TRBD1,TRBV29-1,TRBJ1-2,few,CSVSRGGVKGSGYTF,TGCAGCGTCTCCAGGGGGGGGGTCAAAGGTTCTGGCTACACCTTC
-,TRBV20-1,TRBJ2-5,-,CSARGASETQYF,TGCAGTGCTAGAGGGGCTAGCGAGACCCAGTACTTC
TRBD1,TRBV6-1,TRBJ1-4,-,CASSEDRGEKLFF,TGTGCCAGCAGTGAAGACAGGGGTGAAAAACTGTTTTTT
-,TRBV11-2,TRBJ2-1,-,CASSLDMTREQFF,TGTGCCAGCAGCTTAGATATGACCCGTGAGCAGTTCTTC
-,TRBV29-1,TRBJ2-3,-,CSVEGDRAGSTDTQYF,TGCAGCGTTGAAGGTGATAGGGCGGGGAGCACAGATACGCAGTATTTT
-,TRBV6-1,TRBJ1-1,many,CASSLTREAFF,TGTGCCAGCAGCCTTACGCGTGAAGCTTTCTTT
-,TRBV30,TRBJ1-2,many,CAWSVSNSLGYTF,TGTGCCTGGAGTGTTTCAAATTCCTTGGGCTACACCTTC
-,TRBV7-2,TRBJ1-4,-,CASSSRSVSNEKLFF,TGTGCCAGCAGCTCCAGATCTGTTTCTAATGAAAAACTGTTTTTT
TRBD2,TRBV11-3,TRBJ2-1,-,CASSWTSGPVRQFF,TGTGCCAGCAGCTGGACTAGCGGGCCGGTGCGGCAGTTCTTC
-,TRBV19,TRBJ2-2,-,CASELGGELFF,TGTGCCAGCGAACTGGGGGGGGAGCTGTTTTTT
-,TRBV28,TRBJ1-1,few,CASRGGLEFFTEAFF,TGTGCCAGCAGGGGTGGTTTGGAATTCTTCACTGAAGCTTTCTTT